These 14 T cell receptor beta chains came from one sample sequenced in a study of blood T cell repertoires in COVID-19. TCRdb's copy holds only in-frame clones and misses some; the assay was immunoSEQ multiplex PCR. This sample has 210,000 or so clones; around 80% occur once, and the top ten carry roughly 4.3%. The sample taken for sequencing was PBMCs or T cells enriched from blood (not recorded which). The receptor set was obtained from a young man with acute COVID-19.

The chain combines TRBV7-2 with TRBJ2-3, with 8 bases identical to TRBD2. From germline, CDR1 is SGHTA and CDR2 FQGNSA. The length of the CDR3 is 16 residues. The V and J ends lost 3 bases and 2 bases, in that order; junction bases with no gene match: 7. Written as DNA, the CDR3 is TGTGCCAGCAGCTTCGCTGGCGGGGGGTACACAGATACGCAGTATTTT. Protein sequence: CASSFAGGGYTDTQYF.

The chain carries TRBV10-1 and TRBJ2-5; 11 bases line up with TRBD2. Trimming took 6 bases from V and 3 from J; bases not matched to a gene: 12. CDR1 is WNHNN, CDR2 SYGVQD, per germline (reference sequence). The length of the CDR3 is 17 residues. DNA for the CDR3: TGCGCCAGCAGCCAAAGGGCCGGGACTAGCGGAAAAGAGACCCAGTACTTC. The encoded protein is CASSQRAGTSGKETQYF.

The chain employs TRBV2 and TRBJ1-2; 7 bases agree with TRBD1. The germline V gene has CDR1 SNHLY and CDR2 FYNNEI. V dropped 6 bases and J dropped 4; count of bases not matched to a gene: 5. The CDR3 is 13 residues long. The CDR3 loop reads CASRSEGAYGYTF. The CDR3 DNA reads TGTGCCAGCAGGTCCGAGGGGGCCTATGGCTACACCTTC.

This clone appeared once. The genes are TRBV6-6 and TRBJ2-1; 7 bases match TRBD1. V shed 6 bases and J 5 bases; nucleotides not matched to a gene: 4. CDR3 length: 13 residues. Germline V gives CDR1 MNHNY, CDR2 SVGAGI (reference sequence). The CDR3 here is CASSTGTDNEQFF. The CDR3 DNA follows: TGTGCCAGCAGCACCGGGACAGACAATGAGCAGTTCTTC.

The rearrangement uses TRBV30 and TRBJ2-7; D may be TRBD1 (6 bases). Trimming took 0 bases from V and 5 from J, leaving 8 bases between them. Germline V CDR1 and CDR2: GTSNPN, SVGIG (reference sequence). The CDR3 has 12 amino acids. The CDR3 DNA sequence: TGTGCCTGGAGTGTAAACAGGGACGAGCAGTACTTC. This gives the protein CAWSVNRDEQYF.

The chain has TRBV4-2 and TRBJ1-2; D is undetermined. This CDR3 contains 16 residues. Between the trimmed V and J ends, which lost 0 bases and 0 bases, there was a span of 11 bases. Germline V gene lookup returns CDR1 LGHNA and CDR2 YNFKEQ. The CDR3 bases are TGTGCCAGCAGCCAAGAGGTTACAGCCGCTAACTATGGCTACACCTTC. Its protein is CASSQEVTAANYGYTF.

J is TRBJ2-3 and V is TRBV5-6; the D gene is possibly TRBD2 (6 bases). The CDR3 has 14 amino acids. Germline CDR1 SGHDT, CDR2 YYEEEE. Trimming took off 4 bases at V and 9 bases at J, with 18 bases between the two ends. As DNA, the CDR3 is TGTGCCAGCAGCCTGGGTCGTACGGAGGGGACGCAGTATTTT. It is translated as CASSLGRTEGTQYF.

V and J are TRBV27 and TRBJ2-5; 7 bases map to TRBD2. This CDR3 has 16 residues. V lost 6 bases to trimming and J lost 1 base; unmatched junction nucleotides: 11. Germline CDR1 and CDR2: MNHEY and SMNVEV (reference sequence). This CDR3 is CASSRTLALAQETQYF. CDR3 DNA: TGTGCCAGCAGCCGAACACTAGCGCTCGCCCAAGAGACCCAGTACTTC.

The sample holds a few counts of this clone. This chain's CDR3 is CSVVTQGNNYGYTF. For the CDR3, the DNA is TGCAGCGTTGTTACTCAGGGGAATAACTATGGCTACACCTTC. The chain is built from TRBV29-1 and TRBJ1-2; D may be TRBD1 (6 bases). V was cut by 4 bases and J by 1 base, with 13 bases left in between. The germline V gene has CDR1 SQVTM and CDR2 ANQGSEA. There are 14 residues in the CDR3.

This clone was recorded a few times. The chain has TRBV2 and TRBJ1-2; a weak D match, TRBD1 (5 bases). The CDR3 runs to 13 residues. Germline CDR1 is SNHLY and CDR2 is FYNNEI. V dropped 6 bases and J dropped 2 bases, with 10 bases sitting between them. The CDR3 DNA reads TGTGCCAGCAGACTTCGGGGGAACTATGGCTACACCTTC. As protein: CASRLRGNYGYTF.

This clone came up a few times. The chain has TRBV4-2 and TRBJ2-7, with D possibly being TRBD1 (6 bases). V dropped 3 bases and J dropped 4 bases, with 10 bases sitting between them. The germline CDR1 and CDR2 sequences are LGHNA and YNFKEQ. The CDR3 length is 13 residues. Written as DNA, the CDR3 is TGTGCCAGCAGCCACCCCGGGACATACGAGCAGTACTTC. Its protein product is CASSHPGTYEQYF.

The V call is TRBV5-4, the J call TRBJ2-1; TRBD2 might be the D (6 bases). Germline lookup yields CDR1 SGHNT and CDR2 YYREEE (reference sequence). This CDR3 has 13 residues. V was trimmed by 4 bases and J by 7 bases, leaving 12 bases between them. Here the CDR3 reads CASSAGPFNEQFF. The CDR3 bases are TGTGCCAGCAGCGCGGGACCCTTTAATGAGCAGTTCTTC.

The chain has TRBV5-6 and TRBJ1-2; 8 bases fit TRBD1. V lost 0 bases to trimming and J lost 7 bases; unmatched junction nucleotides: 11. Germline V gives CDR1 SGHDT, CDR2 YYEEEE. This CDR3 spans 16 amino acids. The CDR3 loop reads CASSLGTGINPSGYTF. CDR3 nucleotide sequence: TGTGCCAGCAGCTTGGGGACAGGGATTAATCCCTCTGGCTACACCTTC.

The chain has TRBV3-1 (or the pseudogene TRBV3-2) and TRBJ1-2; D is perhaps TRBD1 (6 bases). CDR1 is LGHDT and CDR2 is YNNKEL in the germline V gene (reference sequence). The CDR3 extends over 15 amino acids. Trimming pared 4 bases from V and 3 bases from J, leaving 15 bases between. The CDR3 DNA is TGTGCCAGCAGCCTCGCCGGGGGGGCCCACTATGGCTACACCTTC. Its protein is CASSLAGGAHYGYTF.